The 20 T cell receptor beta chains presented below share a single source sample, sequenced in a study of Ad26.COV2.S vaccination and SARS-CoV-2 variants. Described treatment: about 20 received Ad26.COV2.S at low or high dose, single or two shots; about five received placebo; per-sample allocation not given. The samples date from day 63 after the first vaccine or placebo injection. The method was immunoSEQ multiplex PCR; TCRdb's version includes in-frame clones alone and lacks a portion of them. Counted here are hundreds of thousands of clones, roughly 84% occurring once; the ten biggest clones make up 3.4%. The sample was peripheral blood, taken in a trial of Ad26.COV2.S vaccine versus placebo. These receptors were obtained from a person aged 18-60 years who received the Ad26.COV2.S COVID-19 vaccine or a placebo.

The V call is TRBV5-4, the J call TRBJ1-2; 7 bases are a match to TRBD1. Germline CDR1 is SGHNT and CDR2 is YYREEE (reference sequence). This CDR3 spans 13 amino acids. After removal of 2 bases from V and 8 bases from J, the junction contained 6 bases not matched to a gene. The CDR3 DNA is TGTGCCAGCAGCTTAGGGCAGGGGGACGGCTACACCTTC. Protein: CASSLGQGDGYTF.

The rearrangement joins TRBV2 to TRBJ2-7, with no clear D. This CDR3 is 14 amino acids long. V dropped 3 bases and J dropped 5 bases, with 14 bases sitting between them. Per germline, CDR1 SNHLY and CDR2 FYNNEI. CDR3 DNA: TGTGCCAGCAGTGAGCCCGGGCACCGCCACGAGCAGTACTTC. It codes for CASSEPGHRHEQYF.

This chain uses TRBV6-4 with TRBJ2-3, with 12 bases that match TRBD2. V shed 8 bases and J 0 bases; nucleotides not matched to a gene: 12. The CDR3 consists of 18 residues. Germline V gives CDR1 MRHNA, CDR2 SNTAGT. CDR3 amino acids: CASSTPSGLAGSTDTQYF. The CDR3 nucleotides are TGTGCCAGCTCCACCCCCTCTGGACTAGCGGGGAGCACAGATACGCAGTATTTT.

This clone was recorded once. The genes are TRBV14 and TRBJ1-2; D not certain. This CDR3 is built from 14 residues. With 0 bases removed from V and 3 bases from J, the gap between germline ends came to 8 bases. Germline-derived CDR1 and CDR2 are SGHDN and FVKESK. In nucleotides, the CDR3 is TGTGCCAGCAGCCAAGATCGAGTCTACTATGGCTACACCTTC. It encodes CASSQDRVYYGYTF.

This rearrangement joins TRBV2 to TRBJ1-2, with TRBD1 as a possible D gene (5 bases). CDR3 length equals 12 residues. Trimming removed 7 bases from V and 8 bases from J, with 14 bases in between. Germline values: CDR1 SNHLY, CDR2 FYNNEI. CDR3 sequence: CASKAGLGGYTF. CDR3 DNA: TGTGCCAGCAAGGCAGGGCTAGGGGGCTACACCTTC.

The chain links TRBV9 to TRBJ2-1; D is unresolved. CDR1 is SGDLS, CDR2 YYNGEE, per germline. The CDR3 consists of 14 residues. Trimming pared 3 bases from V and 10 bases from J, leaving 17 bases between. The CDR3 DNA sequence: TGTGCCAGCAGCGGAGAGAGGACGTTGGGGGAGCAGTTCTTC. As protein: CASSGERTLGEQFF.

The chain is built from TRBV15 and TRBJ2-3; tentative D call: TRBD1 (6 bases). The CDR3 extends over 16 amino acids. Germline CDR1 is LNHNV and CDR2 is YYDKDF (reference sequence). V lost 0 bases, J lost 3 bases, and 13 bases lay in between. CDR3 residues: CATSRDVQGRTDTQYF. The DNA of the CDR3 is TGTGCCACCAGCAGAGACGTCCAGGGGAGAACAGATACGCAGTATTTT.

The gene calls are TRBV19 and TRBJ2-3; 9 bases align to TRBD2. This CDR3 region has 16 residues. The trim removed 3 bases at V and 3 bases at J, leaving 7 bases unmatched. Looked up from germline, CDR1 is LNHDA and CDR2 is SQIVND (reference sequence). The DNA for the CDR3 is TGTGCCAGTAGTATGGTGGCTAGCGGGGCGACAGATACGCAGTATTTT. This gives the protein CASSMVASGATDTQYF. Variable domain in full (rest from reference TRBV19 and TRBJ2-3): DGGITQSPKYLFRKEGQNVTLSCEQNLNHDAMYWYRQDPGQGLRLIYYSQIVNDFQKGDIAEGYSVSREKKESFPLTVTSAQKNPTAFYLCASSMVASGATDTQYFGPGTRLTVL.

The chain is built from TRBV7-8 and TRBJ2-7; D is ambiguous. The CDR3 runs to 12 residues. Germline-derived CDR1 and CDR2 are SGHVS and FQNEAQ. V was pared by 4 bases and J by 2 bases, with 6 bases between. The CDR3, as DNA: TGTGCCAGCAGCTCCATCCCCTACGAGCAGTACTTC. It codes for CASSSIPYEQYF.

This clone was picked up one time. V gene TRBV5-1 combines with J gene TRBJ1-1; D ambiguous. With 4 bases removed from V and 4 bases from J, the gap between germline ends came to 11 bases. The CDR3 consists of 13 residues. CDR1 and CDR2 from the germline V gene are SGHRS and YFSETQ. CDR3 nucleotide sequence: TGCGCCAGCAGCCCGGGTATGGGCACTGAAGCTTTCTTT. Translation gives CASSPGMGTEAFF.

In this sample, this clone turned up a few times. In DNA form, the CDR3 reads TGCGCCAGCAGCCCGACAGGGGGAAACACCATATATTTT. Translating gives CASSPTGGNTIYF. The chain joins TRBV5-1 to TRBJ1-3, with 7 bases fitting TRBD1. The CDR3 sequence is 13 residues long. The germline CDR1 and CDR2 sequences are SGHRS and YFSETQ. With 4 bases clipped from V and 4 bases from J, the junction kept 2 bases outside the gene matches.

The chain's CDR3 is CASSLELGQGEHGYTF. The DNA of the CDR3 is TGTGCCAGCAGCTTAGAGCTGGGACAGGGAGAGCATGGCTACACCTTC. This rearrangement joins TRBV7-9 to TRBJ1-2; the match to TRBD1 covers 9 bases. V lost 1 base, J lost 6 bases, and 9 bases stayed unmatched. Germline CDR1 is SEHNR and CDR2 is FQNEAQ (reference sequence). CDR3 length equals 16 residues. Full variable domain (outside the CDR3, taken from reference TRBV7-9 and TRBJ1-2): DTGVSQNPRHKITKRGQNVTFRCDPISEHNRLYWYRQTLGQGPEFLTYFQNEAQLEKSRLLSDRFSAERPKGSFSTLEIQRTEQGDSAMYLCASSLELGQGEHGYTFGSGTRLTVV.

CDR3 bases: TGTGCCAGCAGCTTAGAGGAGGGGTCCTACAATGAGCAGTTCTTC. Its protein is CASSLEEGSYNEQFF. V usage is TRBV11-3 and J usage is TRBJ2-1; D might be TRBD2 (6 bases). The V end was cut by 0 bases, the J end by 1 base, with 7 bases between. Germline V CDR1 and CDR2: SGHNT, YENEEA. This CDR3 region has 15 residues.

This clone was found once. CDR3 DNA: TGTGCCATCAAGGGTCAGCGAAACACCATATATTTT. It translates to CAIKGQRNTIYF. The chain joins TRBV2 to TRBJ1-3; D is unresolved. Germline CDR1 and CDR2: SNHLY and FYNNEI. Trimming took 10 bases from V and 5 from J, leaving 12 bases between them. The CDR3 contains 12 residues.

This clone was found once. The genes are TRBV25-1 and TRBJ1-2; D is uncertain. The CDR3 runs 14 residues. With 6 bases removed from V and 4 bases from J, the gap between germline ends came to 15 bases. CDR1 is MGHDK, CDR2 SYGVNS, per germline. The CDR3 is CASRAPLAGYGYTF. As DNA, the CDR3 is TGTGCCAGCAGAGCCCCCTTAGCTGGCTATGGCTACACCTTC.

V gene TRBV11-1 combines with J gene TRBJ2-2; D tentatively fits TRBD1 or TRBD2 (6 bases each). The ends were cut back, 6 bases at V and 5 bases at J, with 10 bases in the middle. Germline loops: CDR1 SGHAT, CDR2 FQDESV (reference sequence). There are 13 residues in the CDR3. The CDR3 nucleotides read TGTGCCAGCAGGATAGGGGGGACCGGGGAGCTGTTTTTT. The encoded protein is CASRIGGTGELFF.

The V and J genes are TRBV4-3 and TRBJ1-4; 12 bases are shared with TRBD1. The CDR3 loop spans 16 amino acids. Germline values: CDR1 LGHNA, CDR2 YSLEER. With V trimmed by 4 bases and J by 8 bases, 8 bases remained unmatched. For the CDR3, the DNA is TGCGCCAGCAGCCCGATGGTGGGGACAGGGGGCGAAAAACTGTTTTTT. Protein: CASSPMVGTGGEKLFF.

This chain joins TRBV4-2 and TRBJ1-4, with D possibly matching TRBD1 (5 bases). Trimming took off 4 bases at V and 4 bases at J, with 13 bases between the two ends. The CDR3 runs 15 residues. Germline values: CDR1 LGHNA, CDR2 YNFKEQ. The CDR3 loop is CASSRPGRINEKLFF. The CDR3 coding sequence is TGTGCCAGCAGCCGACCGGGACGGATTAATGAAAAACTGTTTTTT.

V and J are TRBV29-1 and TRBJ2-3; tentatively, D is TRBD1 (6 bases). Germline V lookup: CDR1 SQVTM, CDR2 ANQGSEA. The CDR3 is 14 amino acids. Trimming stripped 4 bases from V and 5 bases from J, with 16 bases between. This CDR3 reads CSVGTVGQKDTQYF. As DNA, the CDR3 is TGCAGCGTTGGGACAGTGGGGCAGAAAGATACGCAGTATTTT.

This clone occurred once. The chain employs TRBV7-3 and TRBJ2-1; 8 bases line up with TRBD2. The ends lost 3 bases at V and 16 bases at J; junction bases unmatched: 14. CDR3 length: 14 amino acids. Germline CDR1 SGHTA, CDR2 FQGTGA. The DNA of the CDR3 is TGTGCCAGCAGCTTGGCCGGTATGGGCGGGGGGATTTTCTTC. Encoded protein: CASSLAGMGGGIFF.